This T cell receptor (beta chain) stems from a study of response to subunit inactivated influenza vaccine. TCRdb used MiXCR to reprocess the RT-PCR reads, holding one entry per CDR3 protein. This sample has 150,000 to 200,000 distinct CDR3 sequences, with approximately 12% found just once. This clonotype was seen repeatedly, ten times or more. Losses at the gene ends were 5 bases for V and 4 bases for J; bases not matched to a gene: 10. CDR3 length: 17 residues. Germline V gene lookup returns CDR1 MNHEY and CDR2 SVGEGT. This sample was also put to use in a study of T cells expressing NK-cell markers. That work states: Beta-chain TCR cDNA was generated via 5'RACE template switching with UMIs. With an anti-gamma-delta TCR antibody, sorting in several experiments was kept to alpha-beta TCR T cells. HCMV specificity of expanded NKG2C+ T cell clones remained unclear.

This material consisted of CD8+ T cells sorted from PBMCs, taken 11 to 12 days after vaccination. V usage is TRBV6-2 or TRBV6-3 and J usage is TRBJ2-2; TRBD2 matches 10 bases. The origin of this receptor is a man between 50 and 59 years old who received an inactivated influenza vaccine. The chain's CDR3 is CASSQFASGGPTGELFF. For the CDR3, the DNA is TGTGCCAGCAGTCAATTCGCTAGCGGGGGTCCCACCGGGGAGCTGTTTTTT.